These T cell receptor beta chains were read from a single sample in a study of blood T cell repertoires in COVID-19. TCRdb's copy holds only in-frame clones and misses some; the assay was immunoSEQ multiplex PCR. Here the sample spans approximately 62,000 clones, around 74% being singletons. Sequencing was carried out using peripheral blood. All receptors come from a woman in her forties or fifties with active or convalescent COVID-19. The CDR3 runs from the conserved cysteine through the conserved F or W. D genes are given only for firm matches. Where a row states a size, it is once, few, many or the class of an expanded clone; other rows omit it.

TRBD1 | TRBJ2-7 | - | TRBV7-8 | CASSLAGTGGPEQYF | TGTGCCAGCAGCTTAGCCGGGACAGGGGGCCCCGAGCAGTACTTC
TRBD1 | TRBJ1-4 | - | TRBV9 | CASSVQTGGNEKLFF | TGTGCCAGCAGCGTACAAACAGGGGGGAATGAAAAACTGTTTTTT
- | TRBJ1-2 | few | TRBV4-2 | CASSQAGGVYGYTF | TGTGCCAGCAGCCAAGCGGGGGGGGTGTATGGCTACACCTTC
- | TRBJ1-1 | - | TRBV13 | CASSLSYRDRIMNTEAFF | TGTGCCAGCAGCTTGTCGTACAGGGATCGTATCATGAACACTGAAGCTTTCTTT
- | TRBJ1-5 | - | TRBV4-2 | CASSQKAGISEAQHF | TGTGCCAGCAGCCAAAAGGCCGGGATCAGTGAGGCCCAGCATTTT
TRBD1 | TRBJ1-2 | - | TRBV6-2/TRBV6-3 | CASSLTFGQGDYGYTF | TGTGCCAGCAGCCTCACTTTTGGACAGGGTGACTATGGCTACACCTTC
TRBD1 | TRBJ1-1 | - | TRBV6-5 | CASSYSDRRNTEAFF | TGTGCCAGCAGTTACTCGGACAGGAGGAACACTGAAGCTTTCTTT
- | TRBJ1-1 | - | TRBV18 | CASSPSDTREAFF | TGTGCCAGCTCACCATCGGACACCCGAGAAGCTTTCTTT
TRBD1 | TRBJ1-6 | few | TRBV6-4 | CASSRGQGNSPLHF | TGTGCCAGCAGCCGGGGACAGGGCAATTCACCCCTCCACTTT
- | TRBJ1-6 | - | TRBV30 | CAWGGSRNSPLHF | TGTGCCTGGGGAGGGAGTCGTAATTCACCCCTCCACTTT
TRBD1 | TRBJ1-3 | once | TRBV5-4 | CASSRQGAPGNTIYF | TGTGCCAGCAGCCGACAGGGGGCGCCTGGAAACACCATATATTTT
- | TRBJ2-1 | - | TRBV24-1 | CATSGRGIGEQFF | TGTGCCACCAGTGGCAGGGGCATTGGTGAGCAGTTCTTC
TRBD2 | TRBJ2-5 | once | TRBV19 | CASSLGLAAIQETQYF | TGTGCCAGTAGTTTAGGACTAGCGGCCATTCAAGAGACCCAGTACTTC
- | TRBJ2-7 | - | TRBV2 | CASHGTLPLYEQYF | TGTGCCAGCCACGGGACTCTTCCCCTATACGAGCAGTACTTC
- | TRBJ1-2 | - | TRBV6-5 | CASGDTLSYTF | TGTGCCAGCGGGGACACTTTGAGCTACACCTTC
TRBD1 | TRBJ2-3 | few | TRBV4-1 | CASSQPGTGTDTQYF | TGCGCCAGCAGCCAGCCCGGGACAGGGACAGATACGCAGTATTTT
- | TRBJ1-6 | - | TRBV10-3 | CAISETGTRSYNSPLHF | TGTGCCATCAGTGAGACAGGGACGCGATCCTATAATTCACCCCTCCACTTT
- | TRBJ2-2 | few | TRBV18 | CASSQIGNTGELFF | TGTGCCAGCTCCCAAATCGGGAACACCGGGGAGCTGTTTTTT
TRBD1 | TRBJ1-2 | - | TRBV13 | CASSLRAGGRGYTF | TGTGCCAGCAGCTTACGGGCAGGGGGCAGGGGCTACACCTTC
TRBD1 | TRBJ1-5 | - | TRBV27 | CASSQGGRGNQPQHF | TGTGCCAGCAGCCAGGGGGGCAGGGGCAATCAGCCCCAGCATTTT
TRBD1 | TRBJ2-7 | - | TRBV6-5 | CASSRRDRGPYEQYF | TGTGCCAGCAGCCGCCGGGACAGGGGGCCCTACGAGCAGTACTTC
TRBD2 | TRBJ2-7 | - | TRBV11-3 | CASSPLPGGGRAEQYF | TGTGCCAGCAGCCCCCTTCCCGGGGGAGGGAGGGCCGAGCAGTACTTC
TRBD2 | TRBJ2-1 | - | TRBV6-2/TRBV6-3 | CASSRTSGRNNEQFF | TGTGCCAGCAGCCGGACTAGCGGGAGAAACAATGAGCAGTTCTTC
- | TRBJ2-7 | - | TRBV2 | CASTSAGRGWGEQYF | TGTGCCAGCACGAGCGCGGGGAGAGGGTGGGGCGAGCAGTACTTC
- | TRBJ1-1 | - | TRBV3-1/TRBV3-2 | CASSRGRGTEAFF | TGTGCCAGCAGCCGCGGCAGGGGCACTGAAGCTTTCTTT
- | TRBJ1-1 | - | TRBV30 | CAWSVTTRGILF | TGTGCCTGGAGTGTTACAACTAGGGGGATCCTCTTT
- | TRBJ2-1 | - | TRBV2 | CASSEPRVRFF | TGTGCCAGCAGTGAACCGAGGGTGCGTTTCTTC
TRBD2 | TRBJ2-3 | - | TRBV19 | CASTSTSGRPGDTQYF | TGTGCCAGTACCTCGACTAGCGGGAGGCCGGGGGATACGCAGTATTTT
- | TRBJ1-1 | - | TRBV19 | CASRELASTEAFF | TGTGCCAGTAGGGAGCTCGCGAGCACTGAAGCTTTCTTT